The clone carrying this TCR beta chain turned up a few times. Its antigen remains unidentified. TCRdb analysed the RT-PCR reads with MiXCR anew, one entry per CDR3 protein. The sample shows 550,000 to 800,000 distinct CDR3 sequences, around 14% of them seen only once. The data derive from a study of response to subunit inactivated influenza vaccine. Study-wide points: A suggestion made by the authors is that each seasonal influenza vaccination recruits few new T cells.

Sample: PBMCs from blood, taken roughly 2 weeks before vaccination. The sequence was obtained from a man aged 50-59 years who received an inactivated influenza vaccine.

The CDR3 coding sequence is TGCAGTGCTAGGCCCGGGACTAGGGTCGATGAGCAGTTCTTC. Its translation: CSARPGTRVDEQFF. V and J are TRBV20-1 and TRBJ2-1; the match to TRBD2 covers 8 bases. With V trimmed by 3 bases and J by 8 bases, 9 bases remained unmatched. The CDR3 has 14 residues. CDR1 and CDR2 from the germline V gene are DFQATT and SNEGSKA (reference sequence).